These 8 T cell receptor beta chains were all obtained from the same sample, sequenced in a study of STAT3 mutations in large granular lymphocyte leukemia. Measured with immunoSEQ multiplex PCR; TCRdb has only the in-frame clones, and not every one. The repertoire holds about 10,000 clones, with 70% to 90% as singletons. Overall study results and limits: In T-cell large granular lymphocyte leukemia, about half of patients showed multiple immunodominant subclonotypes.

Their antigens remain unidentified. The specimen was peripheral blood mononuclear cells. The receptors stem from a man in his 60s with T-cell large granular lymphocyte leukemia. Some clones in this sample may be carry-over from other donors' samples.

The J gene is TRBJ1-1, the V gene TRBV19; unclear D gene. Trimming pared 3 bases from V and 8 bases from J, leaving 10 bases between. Germline V lookup: CDR1 LNHDA, CDR2 SQIVND (reference sequence). The CDR3 has 12 amino acids. Here the CDR3 reads CASSIGLGEAFF. CDR3 bases: TGTGCCAGTAGTATTGGTCTCGGGGAAGCTTTCTTT.

The J gene is TRBJ2-7, the V gene TRBV7-2, with D possibly being TRBD2 (6 bases). The ends were cut back, 5 bases at V and 7 bases at J, with 18 bases in the middle. Germline CDR1 is SGHTA and CDR2 is FQGNSA. This CDR3 is 14 amino acids long. CDR3 sequence reads: CASSAPGPRGEQYF. The DNA of the CDR3 is TGTGCCAGCAGCGCGCCGGGCCCCCGGGGGGAGCAGTACTTC.

The J gene is TRBJ2-3, the V gene TRBV13, with TRBD2 matching over 9 bases. V shed 5 bases and J 0 bases; nucleotides not matched to a gene: 6. CDR1 is PRHDT, CDR2 FYEKMQ, per germline (reference sequence). The CDR3 contains 16 residues. The DNA for the CDR3 is TGTGCCAGCAGCCCAATGACTAGCGGAAGCACAGATACGCAGTATTTT. Its protein is CASSPMTSGSTDTQYF.

The chain links TRBV4-3 to TRBJ1-3; possible D gene TRBD1, 5 bases. Between the trimmed V and J ends, which lost 4 bases and 0 bases, there was a span of 16 bases. Germline loops: CDR1 LGHNA, CDR2 YSLEER. This CDR3 has 17 residues. CDR3 sequence: CASSPTQGGYSGNTIYF. In DNA, the CDR3 is TGCGCCAGCAGCCCGACCCAGGGAGGGTACTCTGGAAACACCATATATTTT.

The CDR3 here is CASSSAGGLADTQYF. The CDR3 DNA is TGTGCCAGCAGCTCCGCAGGGGGGCTGGCAGATACGCAGTATTTT. The gene calls are TRBV14 and TRBJ2-3; D might be TRBD1 (7 bases). Trimming shortened V by 5 bases and J by 4 bases, and 16 bases separated the two germline ends. Germline-derived CDR1 and CDR2 are SGHDN and FVKESK. The CDR3 spans 15 residues. The whole variable domain, filled in from reference TRBV14 and TRBJ2-3, reads EAGVTQFPSHSVIEKGQTVTLRCDPISGHDNLYWYRRVMGKEIKFLLHFVKESKQDESGMPNNRFLAERTGGTYSTLKVQPAELEDSGVYFCASSSAGGLADTQYFGPGTRLTVL.

The chain recombines TRBV30 with TRBJ2-3, with a tentative D call TRBD2 (6 bases). Trimming removed 2 bases at V and 5 bases at J, with 8 bases between. The germline V gene has CDR1 GTSNPN and CDR2 SVGIG (reference sequence). CDR3 length equals 12 residues. CDR3 region: CAWSKGGDTQYF. DNA of the CDR3: TGTGCCTGGAGTAAGGGAGGAGATACGCAGTATTTT.

The rearrangement uses TRBV28 and TRBJ2-5, with 12 bases that match TRBD2. This CDR3 is built from 16 residues. The germline gives CDR1 MDHEN, CDR2 SYDVKM. V shed 3 bases and J 5 bases; nucleotides not matched to a gene: 7. CDR3 coding DNA: TGTGCCAGCAGTTTCACTAGCGGGAGGCGGACGGAGACCCAGTACTTC. Protein product: CASSFTSGRRTETQYF.

The V call is TRBV5-6, the J call TRBJ2-2; 9 bases line up with TRBD1. The V gene's germline CDR1 is SGHDT and CDR2 YYEEEE. The CDR3 spans 17 residues. With V trimmed by 4 bases and J by 6 bases, 13 bases remained unmatched. The CDR3 region has the DNA TGTGCCAGCAGCAGTCCCGGGACAGGGATCGGCCCCGGGGAGCTGTTTTTT. Translated, it gives CASSSPGTGIGPGELFF.